The 29 T cell receptor beta chains below all came from one sample that was sequenced in a study of cytotoxic CD8 clonotypes in ibrutinib-treated CLL. The method was immunoSEQ multiplex PCR; TCRdb's version includes in-frame clones alone and lacks a portion of them. The sample gives 200,000 to 250,000 clones, about four fifths of which show up once; roughly an eighth is in the top ten. Material: PBMCs, obtained after 12 months of ibrutinib treatment. The receptors derive from a human donor with chronic lymphocytic leukemia.

The chain recombines TRBV4-1 with TRBJ1-4, with 10 bases fitting TRBD1. With 3 bases clipped from V and 7 bases from J, the junction kept 5 bases outside the gene matches. Germline V gene lookup returns CDR1 MGHRA and CDR2 YSYEKL. The CDR3 runs 15 residues. The CDR3 spells CASSQQTGGREKLFF. CDR3 in DNA: TGCGCCAGCAGCCAGCAGACAGGGGGCCGTGAAAAACTGTTTTTT.

This chain connects TRBV15 to TRBJ2-7, with TRBD2 matching 10 bases. This CDR3 region has 13 residues. The germline V gene has CDR1 LNHNV and CDR2 YYDKDF (reference sequence). Trimming at V came to 11 bases and at J to 0 bases, leaving 4 bases not matched to a gene. The CDR3 is CASRLAGSYEQYF. The DNA for the CDR3 is TGTGCCTCGCGACTAGCGGGCTCCTACGAGCAGTACTTC.

V gene TRBV5-1 combines with J gene TRBJ2-5, with 7 bases lining up with TRBD2. The CDR3 sequence is 14 residues long. Germline CDR1 and CDR2: SGHRS and YFSETQ. J lost 11 bases, V lost 4 bases, and 14 bases had no gene match. The CDR3 coding sequence is TGCGCCAGCAGCAGGGACTACCTAATCGGACAACAGTACTTC. Amino acids: CASSRDYLIGQQYF. Drawing the rest from reference TRBV5-1 and TRBJ2-5, the complete variable domain is KAGVTQTPRYLIKTRGQQVTLSCSPISGHRSVSWYQQTPGQGLQFLFEYFSETQRNKGNFPGRFSGRQFSNSRSEMNVSTLELGDSALYLCASSRDYLIGQQYFGPGTRLLVL.

This chain uses TRBV2 with TRBJ2-1, with D possibly TRBD2 on 6 matching bases. This CDR3 has 12 residues. V shed 8 bases and J shed 6 bases, with 11 bases lying between them. The germline V gene encodes CDR1 SNHLY and CDR2 FYNNEI. The CDR3 loop is CASSVGGNEQFF. Here the CDR3 DNA reads TGTGCCAGCTCCGTCGGGGGCAATGAGCAGTTCTTC.

This chain uses TRBV7-9 with TRBJ2-7, with D possibly being TRBD2 (5 bases). Germline V lookup: CDR1 SEHNR, CDR2 FQNEAQ (reference sequence). V shed 6 bases and J shed 2 bases, with 23 bases lying between them. CDR3 length: 17 amino acids. The CDR3, as DNA: TGTGCCAGCAGGCTGGGAGCAGATCCCATATCCCCCTACGAGCAGTACTTC. Translating it yields CASRLGADPISPYEQYF.

The sample holds a few counts of this clone. Sequence at one end of the junction differs from germline and may be a read error. This chain uses TRBV10-3 with TRBJ1-6; D is unresolved. CDR3 length equals 16 residues. CDR1 and CDR2 (germline): ENHRY, SYGVKD. The CDR3 protein is CASSTQPSPVGSPLHF. CDR3 nucleotides: TGTGCCAGCAGTACTCAGCCCAGTCCGGTGGGTTCACCCCTCCACTTT.

The chain links TRBV29-1 to TRBJ2-7; D is uncertain. Germline CDR1 and CDR2: SQVTM and ANQGSEA. Trimming left V 5 bases short and J 0 bases short, with 17 bases between. The CDR3 runs 15 residues. This CDR3 is CSVLLPAPGSYEQYF. In DNA, the CDR3 is TGCAGCGTTTTACTACCCGCCCCTGGCTCCTACGAGCAGTACTTC.

The chain couples TRBV9 to TRBJ2-1; 8 bases are shared with TRBD2. The CDR3 loop spans 17 amino acids. The V gene end was trimmed by 3 bases and the J gene end by 5 bases; junction bases not matched to a gene: 13. Germline V gives CDR1 SGDLS, CDR2 YYNGEE. This CDR3 is CASSARGGGSQDNEQFF. CDR3 nucleotides: TGTGCCAGCAGCGCCCGGGGGGGCGGGAGTCAGGACAATGAGCAGTTCTTC.

The chain recombines TRBV21-1 with TRBJ2-7; the table names TRBD2, a call not compared with the DNA. TRBV21-1 is a pseudogene. The CDR3 is made up of 16 amino acids. The CDR3 coding sequence is TGTGCCAGCAGCAAAGAAGGGGGGGTCCCGGCCTACGAGCAGTACTTC. Residues: CASSKEGGVPAYEQYF.

The chain carries TRBV9 and TRBJ2-1, with TRBD2 matching over 8 bases. Germline loops: CDR1 SGDLS, CDR2 YYNGEE. Germline trimming cut 4 bases from V and 8 bases from J; bases unmatched to any gene: 11. The CDR3 consists of 15 residues. The CDR3 DNA follows: TGTGCCAGCAGCCCCGGGACTAGTACTCGGCATGAGCAGTTCTTC. Translating it yields CASSPGTSTRHEQFF.

The chain recombines TRBV13 with TRBJ1-5; a weak D match, TRBD1 (5 bases). This CDR3 is 14 amino acids long. Trimming removed 5 bases at V and 3 bases at J, with 11 bases between. The germline gives CDR1 PRHDT, CDR2 FYEKMQ (reference sequence). CDR3 nucleotides: TGTGCCAGCAGCCGGGGACTGAACAATCAGCCCCAGCATTTT. Translating gives CASSRGLNNQPQHF.

The chain joins TRBV19 to TRBJ2-1; D possibly corresponds to TRBD1 (6 bases). Germline values: CDR1 LNHDA, CDR2 SQIVND (reference sequence). The V gene lost 8 bases and the J gene lost 6 bases, with 14 bases spanning the gap. The CDR3 loop spans 13 amino acids. The CDR3 here is CASRPTGINEQFF. The CDR3 DNA follows: TGTGCCAGTCGCCCGACAGGTATCAATGAGCAGTTCTTC. The variable domain in full, with the rest retrieved from reference TRBV19 and TRBJ2-1, is DGGITQSPKYLFRKEGQNVTLSCEQNLNHDAMYWYRQDPGQGLRLIYYSQIVNDFQKGDIAEGYSVSREKKESFPLTVTSAQKNPTAFYLCASRPTGINEQFFGPGTRLTVL.

V is TRBV6-5 and J is TRBJ1-3; D is perhaps TRBD1 (5 bases). The CDR3 totals 15 residues. V was cut by 2 bases and J by 0 bases, with 8 bases left in between. The V gene's germline CDR1 is MNHEY and CDR2 SVGAGI. CDR3 residues: CASSYAGISGNTIYF. CDR3 nucleotide sequence: TGTGCCAGCAGTTACGCAGGGATCTCTGGAAACACCATATATTTT.

The chain couples TRBV5-1 to TRBJ2-5; the match to TRBD2 covers 8 bases. V dropped 4 bases and J dropped 2; count of bases not matched to a gene: 4. The CDR3 has 14 amino acids. Germline-derived CDR1 and CDR2 are SGHRS and YFSETQ. CDR3 bases: TGCGCCAGCAGCGGTACTAGCGGTCAAGAGACCCAGTACTTC. Its protein is CASSGTSGQETQYF.

This chain connects TRBV27 to TRBJ2-5, with D tentatively TRBD2 (6 bases). V lost 7 bases, J lost 5 bases, and 14 bases lay in between. The CDR3 length is 13 residues. CDR1 MNHEY and CDR2 SMNVEV come from the germline V gene (reference sequence). The CDR3 bases are TGTGCCAGCACCCAGGAGGGTTCTGAGACCCAGTACTTC. It yields the protein CASTQEGSETQYF.

The chain uses TRBV6-6 and TRBJ2-5; TRBD2 aligns across 8 bases. CDR3 length equals 15 residues. CDR1 MNHNY and CDR2 SVGAGI come from the germline V gene (reference sequence). Unmatched junction bases numbered 7, after V lost 5 bases and J lost 2 bases. Written as DNA, the CDR3 is TGTGCCAGCAGTAGACTAGCGTACAGTCAAGAGACCCAGTACTTC. It codes for CASSRLAYSQETQYF.

The V and J genes are TRBV11-2 and TRBJ1-1; D perhaps matches TRBD1 (6 bases). V shed 4 bases and J shed 0 bases, with 15 bases lying between them. The CDR3 has 16 amino acids. Germline lookup yields CDR1 SGHAT and CDR2 FQNNGV. The CDR3 loop is CASSSTGQTLNTEAFF. The CDR3 region has the DNA TGTGCCAGCAGCTCAACCGGACAGACTTTGAACACTGAAGCTTTCTTT.

This clone was seen more than once but under ten times. The chain is built from TRBV5-6 and TRBJ2-1; D remains ambiguous. Trimming took 0 bases from V and 7 from J, leaving 2 bases between them. The length of the CDR3 is 11 residues. Germline lookup yields CDR1 SGHDT and CDR2 YYEEEE. The DNA of the CDR3 is TGTGCCAGCAGCTTGGGGAATGAGCAGTTCTTC. It yields the protein CASSLGNEQFF.

The V and J genes are TRBV11-2 and TRBJ2-1; possible D gene TRBD2, 6 bases. The ends were cut back, 5 bases at V and 0 bases at J, with 17 bases in the middle. Germline CDR1 reads SGHAT; CDR2 reads FQNNGV. The CDR3 consists of 17 residues. CDR3 DNA sequence: TGTGCCAGCAGCAAAATTAAGGGGCGGGACTCCTACAATGAGCAGTTCTTC. Translation: CASSKIKGRDSYNEQFF.

The chain couples TRBV7-3 to TRBJ2-4, with D unclear. V was trimmed by 3 bases and J by 0 bases, leaving 9 bases between them. This CDR3 comprises 15 residues. Looked up from germline, CDR1 is SGHTA and CDR2 is FQGTGA. The CDR3, as DNA: TGTGCCAGCAGCTTGGATGGGGTAGCCAAAAACATTCAGTACTTC. It translates to CASSLDGVAKNIQYF.

This chain uses TRBV25-1 with TRBJ2-7; D call uncertain. V gave up 4 bases and J gave up 2 bases, with 9 bases separating them. The length of the CDR3 is 13 residues. The V gene's germline CDR1 is MGHDK and CDR2 SYGVNS. In nucleotides, the CDR3 is TGTGCCAGCAGTGGCCAGGCCCCCTACGAGCAGTACTTC. As protein: CASSGQAPYEQYF.

The chain couples TRBV4-1 to TRBJ1-5, with D unresolved. The germline V gene encodes CDR1 MGHRA and CDR2 YSYEKL. The V gene lost 1 base and the J gene lost 0 bases, with 7 bases spanning the gap. CDR3 length: 15 amino acids. The CDR3 nucleotides read TGCGCCAGCAGCCAAGGATGGGATAGCAATCAGCCCCAGCATTTT. Its translation: CASSQGWDSNQPQHF.

The J gene is TRBJ1-4, the V gene TRBV4-2; D possibly corresponds to TRBD1 (6 bases). Germline CDR1 LGHNA, CDR2 YNFKEQ. V was pared by 4 bases and J by 8 bases, with 14 bases between. The CDR3 spans 14 residues. Here the CDR3 DNA reads TGTGCCAGCAGCCCGGGGACAACCGTGGAAAAACTGTTTTTT. Translated, it gives CASSPGTTVEKLFF.

The rearrangement joins TRBV12-5 to TRBJ1-5; D might be TRBD1 (5 bases). Trimming took off 7 bases at V and 7 bases at J, with 17 bases between the two ends. Germline V gene lookup returns CDR1 LGHNT and CDR2 FRNRAP. The CDR3 covers 14 residues. The CDR3, as DNA: TGTGCTAGTGCCCTAGACAGCTTAGGGCAGCCCCAGCATTTT. It is translated as CASALDSLGQPQHF.

The gene calls are TRBV2 and TRBJ1-4; D unclear. From germline, CDR1 is SNHLY and CDR2 FYNNEI. The ends were cut back, 10 bases at V and 0 bases at J, with 12 bases in the middle. The CDR3 sequence is 14 residues long. CDR3 amino acids: CATKIPPTNEKLFF. CDR3 sequence (DNA): TGTGCCACCAAAATCCCCCCAACTAATGAAAAACTGTTTTTT. Filled out from reference TRBV2 and TRBJ1-4, the complete variable domain reads EPEVTQTPSHQVTQMGQEVILRCVPISNHLYFYWYRQILGQKVEFLVSFYNNEISEKSEIFDDQFSVERPDGSNFTLKIRSTKLEDSAMYFCATKIPPTNEKLFFGSGTQLSVL.

The genes are TRBV5-1 and TRBJ2-1; possibly TRBD2 for D (5 bases). Germline V lookup: CDR1 SGHRS, CDR2 YFSETQ. There are 14 residues in the CDR3. Trimming took off 4 bases at V and 4 bases at J, with 12 bases between the two ends. Written as DNA, the CDR3 is TGCGCCAGCAGCCCGGGGAGCGTTTACAATGAGCAGTTCTTC. This translates into CASSPGSVYNEQFF.

The J gene is TRBJ2-5, the V gene TRBV12-2; TRBD1, as called in the table, went unchecked against the DNA. TRBV12-2 is a pseudogene. This CDR3 has 19 residues. CDR3 sequence reads: CASRVRDRGGPGLGETQYF. Here the CDR3 DNA reads TGTGCAAGTCGCGTCCGGGACAGGGGCGGACCAGGACTCGGAGAGACCCAGTACTTC.

This clone was detected once. A read error may account for a junction end that differs from germline. The CDR3 loop reads CASSYGWLSSNSPLHF. DNA for the CDR3: TGTGCCAGCAGTTACGGGTGGCTCTCCTCTAATTCACCCCTCCACTTT. This chain joins TRBV6-5 and TRBJ1-6; no clear D. This CDR3 spans 16 amino acids. Germline V gives CDR1 MNHEY, CDR2 SVGAGI.

The chain uses TRBV25-1 and TRBJ1-4; no clear D. The CDR3 loop spans 16 amino acids. With 4 bases removed from V and 3 bases from J, the gap between germline ends came to 15 bases. Germline V gene sequence: CDR1 MGHDK, CDR2 SYGVNS. Written as DNA, the CDR3 is TGTGCCAGCAGTGGGCGGGGTCCCGGGGCTAATGAAAAACTGTTTTTT. Translation: CASSGRGPGANEKLFF.